Shown below are 8 T cell receptor beta chains from a single sample sequenced in a study of breast tumors, draining lymph nodes, adjacent tissues. The lymph nodes were axillary draining lymph nodes from breast cancer patients. TCRdb re-derived calls from the multiplex PCR reads in MiXCR, one entry per CDR3 protein. This sample has more than 100,000 distinct CDR3 sequences, with under 25% found just once. Source material: axillary lymph node tissue. The origin of the receptors is a female donor with breast cancer. Some clones in this sample may be carry-over from other donors' samples.

This chain connects TRBV19 to TRBJ2-1; 13 positions agree with TRBD2. This CDR3 has 16 residues. Germline V gene sequence: CDR1 LNHDA, CDR2 SQIVND (reference sequence). The V and J ends lost 4 bases and 8 bases, in that order; junction bases with no gene match: 8. CDR3 region: CASSKPGLAGIDEQFF. The CDR3 coding sequence is TGTGCCAGTAGTAAACCGGGACTAGCGGGAATCGATGAGCAGTTCTTC. Full variable domain (rest looked up from reference TRBV19 and TRBJ2-1): DGGITQSPKYLFRKEGQNVTLSCEQNLNHDAMYWYRQDPGQGLRLIYYSQIVNDFQKGDIAEGYSVSREKKESFPLTVTSAQKNPTAFYLCASSKPGLAGIDEQFFGPGTRLTVL.

This CDR3 reads CASSLGPGNQPQHF. The DNA of the CDR3 is TGTGCCAGTAGTTTAGGCCCGGGCAATCAGCCCCAGCATTTT. V usage is TRBV19 and J usage is TRBJ1-5; D uncertain. CDR3 length: 14 amino acids. Germline V lookup: CDR1 LNHDA, CDR2 SQIVND (reference sequence). Deletions cut 5 bases from V and 2 bases from J, with 10 bases between.

This clonotype was seen ten or more times. The chain combines TRBV6-5 with TRBJ2-1; D may be TRBD1 or TRBD2 (5 bases each). V lost 6 bases, J lost 4 bases, and 16 bases lay in between. In germline, CDR1 is MNHEY, CDR2 SVGAGI. The CDR3 sequence is 15 residues long. In nucleotides, the CDR3 is TGTGCCAGCAGGGACGGGACGGAAGTATACAATGAGCAGTTCTTC. This codes for CASRDGTEVYNEQFF.

This clonotype was found many times. This chain connects TRBV12-5 to TRBJ2-1; TRBD2 matches at 9 bases. CDR1 and CDR2 from the germline V gene are LGHNT and FRNRAP. V lost 1 base to trimming and J lost 2 bases; unmatched junction nucleotides: 9. CDR3 size: 18 residues. The CDR3 region has the DNA TGTGCTAGTGGTTTGGGAATAGCGGGAGTAACCCCCTACAATGAGCAGTTCTTC. Translated, it gives CASGLGIAGVTPYNEQFF.

This clonotype was seen repeatedly, ten times or more. The V and J genes are TRBV18 and TRBJ2-2; D is tentatively TRBD1 or TRBD2 (6 bases each). With 2 bases removed from V and 2 bases from J, the gap between germline ends came to 9 bases. Germline lookup yields CDR1 KGHSH and CDR2 LQKENI. This CDR3 is built from 15 residues. In DNA form, the CDR3 reads TGTGCCAGCTCACCAGGGGGGCCCAACACCGGGGAGCTGTTTTTT. Its translation is CASSPGGPNTGELFF.

This clonotype occurred a few times. The V and J genes are TRBV28 and TRBJ2-2; 9 bases align to TRBD1. The CDR3 is 15 amino acids. V was clipped by 3 bases and J by 6 bases; unmatched bases: 5. Germline V gives CDR1 MDHEN, CDR2 SYDVKM. In DNA form, the CDR3 reads TGTGCCAGCAGTTTCGCCGGGACAGGGTCCGGGGAGCTGTTTTTT. This codes for CASSFAGTGSGELFF.

This chain connects TRBV28 to TRBJ2-7, with TRBD2 as a possible D gene (6 bases). The CDR3 consists of 14 residues. Looked up from germline, CDR1 is MDHEN and CDR2 is SYDVKM. Trimming removed 7 bases from V and 1 base from J, with 14 bases in between. DNA for the CDR3: TGTGCCAGCACCGTGGGGGGTACTTCCTACGAGCAGTACTTC. It is translated as CASTVGGTSYEQYF.

This clonotype showed up many times. V gene TRBV7-2 combines with J gene TRBJ2-5, with D maybe TRBD2 (6 bases). Germline assignment: CDR1 SGHTA and CDR2 FQGNSA. The CDR3 runs 14 residues. The V end lost 4 bases, the J end lost 5 bases, and 14 bases lay between the germline ends. This CDR3 is CASSYQMGGETQYF. Here the CDR3 DNA reads TGTGCCAGCAGCTACCAGATGGGAGGCGAGACCCAGTACTTC.